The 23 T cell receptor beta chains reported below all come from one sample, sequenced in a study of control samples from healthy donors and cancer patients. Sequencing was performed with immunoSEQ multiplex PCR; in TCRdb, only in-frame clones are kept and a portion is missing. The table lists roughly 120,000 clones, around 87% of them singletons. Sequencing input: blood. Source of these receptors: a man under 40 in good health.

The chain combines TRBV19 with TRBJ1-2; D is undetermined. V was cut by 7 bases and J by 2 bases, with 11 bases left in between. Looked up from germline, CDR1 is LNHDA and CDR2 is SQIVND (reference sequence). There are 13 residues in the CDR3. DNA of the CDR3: TGTGCCAGTACCAGGACGGGGAACTATGGCTACACCTTC. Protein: CASTRTGNYGYTF.

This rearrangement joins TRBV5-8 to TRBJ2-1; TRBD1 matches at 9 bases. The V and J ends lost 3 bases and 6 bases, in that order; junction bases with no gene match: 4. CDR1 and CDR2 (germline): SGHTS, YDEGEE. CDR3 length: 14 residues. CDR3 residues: CASSWRDRVNEQFF. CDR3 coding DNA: TGTGCCAGCAGCTGGCGGGACAGGGTCAATGAGCAGTTCTTC.

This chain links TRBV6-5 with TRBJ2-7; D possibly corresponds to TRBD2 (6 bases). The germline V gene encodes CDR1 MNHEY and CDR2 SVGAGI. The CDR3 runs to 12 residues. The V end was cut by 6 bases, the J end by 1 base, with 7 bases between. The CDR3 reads CASRGGSYEQYF. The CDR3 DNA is TGTGCCAGCAGGGGAGGTTCCTACGAGCAGTACTTC.

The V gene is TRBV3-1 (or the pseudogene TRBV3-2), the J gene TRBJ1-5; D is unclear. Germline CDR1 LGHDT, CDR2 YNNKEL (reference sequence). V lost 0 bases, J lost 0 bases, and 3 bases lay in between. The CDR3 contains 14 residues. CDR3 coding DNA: TGTGCCAGCAGCCAAGATGATAGCAATCAGCCCCAGCATTTT. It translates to CASSQDDSNQPQHF.

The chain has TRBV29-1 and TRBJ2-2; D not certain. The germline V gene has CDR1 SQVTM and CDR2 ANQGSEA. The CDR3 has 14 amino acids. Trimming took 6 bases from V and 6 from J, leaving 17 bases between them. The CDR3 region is CSVGPGVGSGELFF. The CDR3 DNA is TGCAGCGTAGGCCCGGGTGTCGGATCCGGGGAGCTGTTTTTT.

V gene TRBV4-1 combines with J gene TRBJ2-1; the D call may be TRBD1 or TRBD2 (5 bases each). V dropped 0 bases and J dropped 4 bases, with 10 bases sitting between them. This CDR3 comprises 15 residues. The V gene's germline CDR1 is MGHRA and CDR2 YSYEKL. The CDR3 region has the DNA TGCGCCAGCAGCCAAGATCAGGGAGTGTACAATGAGCAGTTCTTC. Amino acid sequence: CASSQDQGVYNEQFF.

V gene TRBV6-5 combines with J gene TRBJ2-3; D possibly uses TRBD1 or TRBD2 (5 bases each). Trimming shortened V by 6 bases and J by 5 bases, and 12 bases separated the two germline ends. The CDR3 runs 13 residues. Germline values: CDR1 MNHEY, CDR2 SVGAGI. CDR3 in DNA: TGTGCCAGCAGAAGGGACCGCGGAGATACGCAGTATTTT. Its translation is CASRRDRGDTQYF.

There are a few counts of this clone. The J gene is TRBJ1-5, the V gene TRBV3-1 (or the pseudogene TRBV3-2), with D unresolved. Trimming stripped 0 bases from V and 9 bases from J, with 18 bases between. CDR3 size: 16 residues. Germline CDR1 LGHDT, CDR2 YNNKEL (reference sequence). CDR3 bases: TGTGCCAGCAGCCAAGATCCCCCCGACGGCAGACCGCCCCAGCATTTT. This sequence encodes CASSQDPPDGRPPQHF.

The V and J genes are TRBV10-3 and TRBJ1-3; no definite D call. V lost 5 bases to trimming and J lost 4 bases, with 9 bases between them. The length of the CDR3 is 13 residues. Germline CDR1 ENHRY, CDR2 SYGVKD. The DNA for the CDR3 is TGTGCCATCAGTCCTTCGGGGGGAAACACCATATATTTT. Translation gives CAISPSGGNTIYF.

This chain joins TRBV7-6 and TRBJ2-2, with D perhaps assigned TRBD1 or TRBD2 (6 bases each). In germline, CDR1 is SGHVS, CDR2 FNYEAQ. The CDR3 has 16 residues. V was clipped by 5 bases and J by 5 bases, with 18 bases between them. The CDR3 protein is CASSIGGRQGTGELFF. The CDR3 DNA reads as TGTGCCAGCAGCATAGGGGGGCGGCAGGGAACCGGGGAGCTGTTTTTT.

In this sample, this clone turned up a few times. The CDR3 loop is CASSIKMNTEAFF. CDR3 sequence (DNA): TGTGCCAGTAGTATAAAGATGAACACTGAAGCTTTCTTT. This chain links TRBV19 with TRBJ1-1; D gene ambiguous. The CDR3 runs 13 residues. Germline V gene sequence: CDR1 LNHDA, CDR2 SQIVND (reference sequence). V lost 2 bases and J lost 0, with 4 bases in between.

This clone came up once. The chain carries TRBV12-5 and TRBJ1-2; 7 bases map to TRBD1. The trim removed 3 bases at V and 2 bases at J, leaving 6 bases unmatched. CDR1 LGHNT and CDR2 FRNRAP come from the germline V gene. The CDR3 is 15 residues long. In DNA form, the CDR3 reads TGTGCTAGTGGTTTACATTCGGGACAGAACTATGGCTACACCTTC. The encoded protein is CASGLHSGQNYGYTF.

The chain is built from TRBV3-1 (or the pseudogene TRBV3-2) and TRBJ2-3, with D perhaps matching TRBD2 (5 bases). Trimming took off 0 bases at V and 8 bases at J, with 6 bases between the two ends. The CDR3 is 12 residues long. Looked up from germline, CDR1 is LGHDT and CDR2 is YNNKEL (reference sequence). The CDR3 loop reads CASSQDGITQYF. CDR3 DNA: TGTGCCAGCAGCCAAGACGGGATTACGCAGTATTTT.

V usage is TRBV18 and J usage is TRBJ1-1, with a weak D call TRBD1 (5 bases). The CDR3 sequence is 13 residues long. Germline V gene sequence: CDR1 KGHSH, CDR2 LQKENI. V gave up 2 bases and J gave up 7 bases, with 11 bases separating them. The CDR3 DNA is TGTGCCAGCTCACCAGACGTTGGGGGTGAAGCTTTCTTT. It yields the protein CASSPDVGGEAFF.

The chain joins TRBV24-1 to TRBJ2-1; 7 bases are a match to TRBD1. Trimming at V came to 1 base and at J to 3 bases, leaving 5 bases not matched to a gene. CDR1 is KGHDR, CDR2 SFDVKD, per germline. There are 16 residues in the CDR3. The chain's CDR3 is CATSDFSRGSYNEQFF. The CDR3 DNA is TGTGCCACCAGTGATTTCTCCAGGGGGAGCTACAATGAGCAGTTCTTC.

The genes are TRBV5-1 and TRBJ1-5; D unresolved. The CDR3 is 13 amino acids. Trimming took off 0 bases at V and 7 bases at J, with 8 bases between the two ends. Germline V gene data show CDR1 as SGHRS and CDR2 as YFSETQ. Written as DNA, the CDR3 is TGCGCCAGCAGCTTGGGAGAAGGACAGCCCCAGCATTTT. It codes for CASSLGEGQPQHF.

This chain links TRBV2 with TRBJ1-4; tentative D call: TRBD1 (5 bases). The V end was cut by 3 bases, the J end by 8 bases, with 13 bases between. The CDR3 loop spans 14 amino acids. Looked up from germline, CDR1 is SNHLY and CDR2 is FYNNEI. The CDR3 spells CASSDRVGDEKLFF. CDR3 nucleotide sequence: TGTGCCAGCAGTGACAGGGTGGGTGACGAAAAACTGTTTTTT.

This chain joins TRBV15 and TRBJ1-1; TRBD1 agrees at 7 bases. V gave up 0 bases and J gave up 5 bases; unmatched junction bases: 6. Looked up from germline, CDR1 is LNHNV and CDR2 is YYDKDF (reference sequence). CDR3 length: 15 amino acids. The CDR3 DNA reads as TGTGCCACCAGCAGAGAGCAGGGGGTCGTGACTGAAGCTTTCTTT. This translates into CATSREQGVVTEAFF.

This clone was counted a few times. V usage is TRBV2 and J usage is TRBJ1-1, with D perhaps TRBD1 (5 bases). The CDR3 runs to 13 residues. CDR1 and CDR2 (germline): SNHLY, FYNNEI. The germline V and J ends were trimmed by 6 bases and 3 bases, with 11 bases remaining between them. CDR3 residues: CASRGERDTEAFF. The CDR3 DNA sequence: TGTGCCAGCAGAGGGGAGCGGGACACTGAAGCTTTCTTT.

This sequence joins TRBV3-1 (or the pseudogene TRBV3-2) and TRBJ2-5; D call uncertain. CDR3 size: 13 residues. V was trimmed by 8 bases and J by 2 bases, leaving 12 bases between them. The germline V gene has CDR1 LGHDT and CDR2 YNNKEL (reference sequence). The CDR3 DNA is TGTGCCAGCGGTTTGTGGCAACAAGAGACCCAGTACTTC. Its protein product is CASGLWQQETQYF.

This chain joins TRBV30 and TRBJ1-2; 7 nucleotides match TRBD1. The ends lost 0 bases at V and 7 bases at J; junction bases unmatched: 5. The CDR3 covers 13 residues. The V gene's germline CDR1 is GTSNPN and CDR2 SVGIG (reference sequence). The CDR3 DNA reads TGTGCCTGGAGTGTATTGGGGACAGCTGGCTACACCTTC. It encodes CAWSVLGTAGYTF.

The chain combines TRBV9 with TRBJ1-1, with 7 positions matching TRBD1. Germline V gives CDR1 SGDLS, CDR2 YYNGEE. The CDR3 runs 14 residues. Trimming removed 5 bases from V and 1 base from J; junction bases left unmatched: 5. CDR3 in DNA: TGTGCCAGCAGGAGGGGGACAGCGAACACTGAAGCTTTCTTT. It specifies CASRRGTANTEAFF.

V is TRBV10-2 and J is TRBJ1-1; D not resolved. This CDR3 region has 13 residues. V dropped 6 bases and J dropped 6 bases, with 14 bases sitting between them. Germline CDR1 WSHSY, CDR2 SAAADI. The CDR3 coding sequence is TGCGCCAGCAGCCTGAGCCCGGGGTCTGAAGCTTTCTTT. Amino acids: CASSLSPGSEAFF.